This T cell receptor beta chain is drawn from a study of blood T cell repertoires in COVID-19. Method: immunoSEQ multiplex PCR; TCRdb's copy keeps in-frame clones and lacks some. The table includes approximately 50,000 clones, 86% detected once. The V end was cut by 6 bases, the J end by 8 bases, with 20 bases between. CDR1 and CDR2 (germline): MGHRA, YSYEKL. CDR3 length: 15 amino acids. This chain uses TRBV4-1 with TRBJ2-1; perhaps TRBD2 as D (5 bases). What was sequenced was peripheral blood. This TCR derives from a woman at least 80 years old with acute or convalescent COVID-19. CDR3 loop: CASRSSQGSGDEQFF. In DNA, the CDR3 is TGCGCCAGCAGAAGCTCCCAAGGGAGCGGCGATGAGCAGTTCTTC.